One sample yielded the 23 T cell receptor beta chains listed below, sequenced in a study of cytomegalovirus exposure and HLA in healthy donors. PCR primers comprised 60 Vbeta and 13 Jbeta primers. The repertoire was sequenced with immunoSEQ multiplex PCR; TCRdb's copy has only in-frame clones and lacks some. Here the sample spans around 100,000 clones, 85% being singletons. Sequenced: PBMCs. The source is a man aged 30 to 39 in good health and CMV-seronegative.

This chain links TRBV5-6 with TRBJ2-1; D is ambiguous. V was pared by 0 bases and J by 4 bases, with 11 bases between. The CDR3 runs 15 residues. CDR1 and CDR2 from the germline V gene are SGHDT and YYEEEE. The CDR3, as DNA: TGTGCCAGCAGCTTGGCCGGTAACGTTTACAATGAGCAGTTCTTC. Translated: CASSLAGNVYNEQFF.

With respect to this clone: The germline gene is not matched at one end of the junction; a read error may be the cause. The chain joins TRBV7-6 to TRBJ1-1, with D perhaps matching TRBD1 (5 bases). Germline CDR1 is SGHVS and CDR2 is FNYEAQ. The length of the CDR3 is 12 residues. The CDR3: CTSSSGITEAFF. The CDR3, as DNA: TGTACCAGCAGCTCAGGGATTACTGAAGCTTTCTTT.

The chain links TRBV4-1 to TRBJ2-7, with D possibly matching TRBD1 (6 bases). The CDR3 is 15 residues long. The germline V gene has CDR1 MGHRA and CDR2 YSYEKL. V was clipped by 0 bases and J by 7 bases, with 16 bases between them. The CDR3 coding sequence is TGCGCCAGCAGCCAAGATCCAGGGGCGGTTGTAGAGCAGTACTTC. Translation: CASSQDPGAVVEQYF.

V usage is TRBV7-9 and J usage is TRBJ2-2; 10 bases fit TRBD2. The V gene end was trimmed by 4 bases and the J gene end by 1 base; junction bases not matched to a gene: 3. CDR1 and CDR2 from the germline V gene are SEHNR and FQNEAQ (reference sequence). The CDR3 runs to 16 residues. As DNA, the CDR3 is TGTGCCAGCAGCTCTCTAGCGGGAGTGAACACCGGGGAGCTGTTTTTT. Amino acid sequence: CASSSLAGVNTGELFF.

The chain links TRBV5-1 to TRBJ1-1; tentative D call: TRBD1 (6 bases). V dropped 3 bases and J dropped 6 bases, with 12 bases sitting between them. Germline loops: CDR1 SGHRS, CDR2 YFSETQ. The CDR3 is 13 amino acids. The CDR3 spells CASSSGGGPEAFF. CDR3 nucleotide sequence: TGCGCCAGCAGCTCGGGGGGCGGTCCTGAAGCTTTCTTT.

This clone turned up a few times. The J gene is TRBJ1-4, the V gene TRBV9, with a possible D match to TRBD1 (6 bases). The CDR3 length is 15 residues. Germline CDR1 reads SGDLS; CDR2 reads YYNGEE. V was cut by 0 bases and J by 8 bases, with 14 bases left in between. The CDR3 region is CASSVGGQKGEKLFF. The CDR3 DNA sequence: TGTGCCAGCAGCGTAGGGGGGCAGAAGGGGGAAAAACTGTTTTTT.

The CDR3 DNA is TGTGCCAGCAGCGCGGGATGGGGGAACGATAAACTGTTTTTT. This encodes CASSAGWGNDKLFF. The rearrangement uses TRBV5-6 and TRBJ1-4; the D gene is possibly TRBD1 (5 bases). Germline V gene lookup returns CDR1 SGHDT and CDR2 YYEEEE. This CDR3 region has 14 residues. The V end was cut by 4 bases, the J end by 11 bases, with 18 bases between.

The rearrangement uses TRBV19 and TRBJ2-3, with D unclear. There are 11 residues in the CDR3. Per germline, CDR1 LNHDA and CDR2 SQIVND (reference sequence). The V and J ends lost 10 bases and 4 bases respectively, with 9 bases between them. The CDR3, as DNA: TGTGCCACCTCAGGATCAGATACGCAGTATTTT. This translates into CATSGSDTQYF.

The chain employs TRBV9 and TRBJ2-1; 10 bases align to TRBD1. Germline V gene sequence: CDR1 SGDLS, CDR2 YYNGEE. Unmatched junction bases numbered 6, after V lost 0 bases and J lost 9 bases. CDR3 size: 15 residues. CDR3 DNA: TGTGCCAGCAGCGTAGGACAGGGGGCGCCTTCTGAGCAGTTCTTC. Its protein is CASSVGQGAPSEQFF.

The J gene is TRBJ2-1, the V gene TRBV28, with 7 positions matching TRBD1. Trimming removed 8 bases from V and 9 bases from J; junction bases left unmatched: 13. This CDR3 is 14 amino acids long. Germline CDR1 MDHEN, CDR2 SYDVKM. In nucleotides, the CDR3 is TGTGCCAGCTCCGCAGGGACAGTGATAATTGAGCAGTTCTTC. Residues: CASSAGTVIIEQFF.

The V and J genes are TRBV5-5 and TRBJ2-7; the D is unclear. V lost 5 bases, J lost 3 bases, and 12 bases lay in between. Germline CDR1 reads SGHKS; CDR2 reads YYEKEE (reference sequence). This CDR3 comprises 13 residues. The CDR3 reads CASRVATYYEQYF. The CDR3 DNA is TGTGCCAGCAGGGTGGCGACTTACTACGAGCAGTACTTC.

CDR3 sequence reads: CASSRQGEYTEAFF. The CDR3 DNA follows: TGTGCCAGCAGCCGACAGGGAGAGTACACTGAAGCTTTCTTT. The chain links TRBV21-1 to TRBJ1-1; the D segment call TRBD1 is taken from the table without a DNA check. TRBV21-1 is noted as a pseudogene. The CDR3 covers 14 residues.

The chain links TRBV6-6 to TRBJ1-2; 10 positions match TRBD1. Germline CDR1 reads MNHNY; CDR2 reads SVGAGI (reference sequence). The CDR3 spans 16 residues. V lost 4 bases to trimming and J lost 3 bases; unmatched junction nucleotides: 8. The CDR3 is CASSSGQGKRDYGYTF. The CDR3 bases are TGTGCCAGCAGTTCGGGACAGGGGAAAAGGGACTATGGCTACACCTTC.

This chain connects TRBV29-1 to TRBJ2-3; 7 bases fit TRBD1. The germline gives CDR1 SQVTM, CDR2 ANQGSEA. Germline trimming cut 6 bases from V and 6 bases from J; bases unmatched to any gene: 6. The CDR3 sequence is 12 residues long. The chain's CDR3 is CSVTPTGDTQYF. CDR3 bases: TGCAGCGTCACTCCGACAGGGGATACGCAGTATTTT.

V gene TRBV7-3 combines with J gene TRBJ1-2, with a possible D match to TRBD1 (5 bases). Germline V gene lookup returns CDR1 SGHTA and CDR2 FQGTGA. The CDR3 runs to 13 residues. V gave up 5 bases and J gave up 2 bases, with 9 bases separating them. The CDR3 protein is CASSPSGNYGYTF. CDR3 nucleotide sequence: TGTGCCAGCAGCCCCTCAGGGAACTATGGCTACACCTTC.

V and J are TRBV28 and TRBJ2-5; the D gene is possibly TRBD1 (5 bases). CDR1 is MDHEN and CDR2 is SYDVKM in the germline V gene. The V gene lost 1 base and the J gene lost 0 bases, with 6 bases spanning the gap. The CDR3 loop spans 14 amino acids. The DNA of the CDR3 is TGTGCCAGCAGTTTATCAGGGTACCAAGAGACCCAGTACTTC. Translation gives CASSLSGYQETQYF. Full variable domain (outside the CDR3, taken from reference TRBV28 and TRBJ2-5): DVKVTQSSRYLVKRTGEKVFLECVQDMDHENMFWYRQDPGLGLRLIYFSYDVKMKEKGDIPEGYSVSREKKERFSLILESASTNQTSMYLCASSLSGYQETQYFGPGTRLLVL.

For the CDR3, the DNA is TGTGCCAGTAGGACCACAGGGGGAGAGAATCAGCCCCAGCATTTT. It translates to CASRTTGGENQPQHF. V is TRBV19 and J is TRBJ1-5; 8 bases align to TRBD1. The V gene end was trimmed by 6 bases and the J gene end by 4 bases; junction bases not matched to a gene: 8. The CDR3 runs 15 residues. Germline V gene data show CDR1 as LNHDA and CDR2 as SQIVND (reference sequence).

About this clone: Its ends do not fully match the called genes, so a read error is possible. V gene TRBV7-7 combines with J gene TRBJ2-5; 9 nucleotides align to TRBD2. Germline values: CDR1 SSHAT, CDR2 FNYEAQ (reference sequence). This CDR3 has 18 residues. The DNA for the CDR3 is TGTGCTAGCAGCTCAAGGTGGCGCGGGGGGGAATTTCAAGAGACCCAGTACTTC. Protein: CASSSRWRGGEFQETQYF.

This chain connects TRBV7-2 to TRBJ2-4; D gene unclear. CDR1 SGHTA and CDR2 FQGNSA come from the germline V gene. This CDR3 comprises 15 residues. V was clipped by 5 bases and J by 0 bases, with 11 bases between them. The CDR3 region is CASSPRGLAKNIQYF. For the CDR3, the DNA is TGTGCCAGCAGCCCCAGAGGCCTAGCCAAAAACATTCAGTACTTC. The full variable domain, in which reference TRBV7-2 and TRBJ2-4 provide the parts outside the CDR3, is GAGVSQSPSNKVTEKGKDVELRCDPISGHTALYWYRQSLGQGLEFLIYFQGNSAPDKSGLPSDRFSAERTGGSVSTLTIQRTQQEDSAVYLCASSPRGLAKNIQYFGAGTRLSVL.

The chain recombines TRBV5-1 with TRBJ1-2; D unclear. From germline, CDR1 is SGHRS and CDR2 YFSETQ. V was cut by 2 bases and J by 0 bases, with 5 bases left in between. CDR3 length: 13 amino acids. CDR3 in amino acids: CASSLTANYGYTF. CDR3 in DNA: TGCGCCAGCAGCTTAACAGCTAACTATGGCTACACCTTC.

This chain's CDR3 is CASSKDNRGGGYTF. CDR3 nucleotides: TGCGCCAGCAGCAAGGACAACAGGGGAGGCGGCTACACCTTC. The V call is TRBV5-1, the J call TRBJ1-2, with TRBD1 matching over 7 bases. The CDR3 consists of 14 residues. From germline, CDR1 is SGHRS and CDR2 YFSETQ. J was trimmed by 8 bases and V by 4 bases; bases with no gene match: 11.

V gene TRBV4-1 combines with J gene TRBJ2-1, with D possibly TRBD2 on 7 matching bases. Trimming cost V 4 bases and J 7 bases, with 20 bases left between them. The CDR3 loop spans 16 amino acids. Germline CDR1 reads MGHRA; CDR2 reads YSYEKL. CDR3 bases: TGCGCCAGCAGCCCCCCAGGGGCAGGGGAGGGGAATGAGCAGTTCTTC. The encoded protein is CASSPPGAGEGNEQFF.

This clone was seen once. This rearrangement joins TRBV19 to TRBJ1-1, with D possibly matching TRBD1 (5 bases). The CDR3 sequence is 12 residues long. V was shortened by 7 bases and J by 2 bases, with 8 bases between the two germline ends. Looked up from germline, CDR1 is LNHDA and CDR2 is SQIVND (reference sequence). The CDR3 protein is CASNGGNTEAFF. CDR3 in DNA: TGTGCCAGTAACGGGGGTAACACTGAAGCTTTCTTT.